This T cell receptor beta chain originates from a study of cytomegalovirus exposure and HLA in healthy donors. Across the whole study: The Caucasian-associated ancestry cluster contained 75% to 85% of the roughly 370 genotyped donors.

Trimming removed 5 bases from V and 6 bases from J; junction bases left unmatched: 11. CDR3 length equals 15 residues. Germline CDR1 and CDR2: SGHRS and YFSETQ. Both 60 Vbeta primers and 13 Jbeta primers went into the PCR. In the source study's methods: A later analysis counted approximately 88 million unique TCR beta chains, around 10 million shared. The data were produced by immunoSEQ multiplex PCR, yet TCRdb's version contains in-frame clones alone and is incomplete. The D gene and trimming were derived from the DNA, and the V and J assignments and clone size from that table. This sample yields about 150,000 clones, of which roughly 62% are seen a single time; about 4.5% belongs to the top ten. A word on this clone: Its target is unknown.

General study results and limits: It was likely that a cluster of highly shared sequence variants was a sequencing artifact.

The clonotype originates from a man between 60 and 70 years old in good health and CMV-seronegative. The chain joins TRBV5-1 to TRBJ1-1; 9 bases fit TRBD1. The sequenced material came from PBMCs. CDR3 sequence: CASRQLGQGSPEAFF. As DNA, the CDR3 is TGCGCCAGCAGGCAATTGGGACAGGGCTCCCCTGAAGCTTTCTTT.